One T cell receptor (beta chain) is described in this entry. After removal of 3 bases from V and 0 bases from J, the junction contained 10 bases not matched to a gene. The CDR3 contains 16 residues. Germline V gene lookup returns CDR1 GTSNPN and CDR2 SVGIG (reference sequence). The sample comes from a study of cytomegalovirus exposure and HLA in healthy donors. Both 60 Vbeta primers and 13 Jbeta primers went into the PCR. Clones were sequenced by immunoSEQ multiplex PCR, and TCRdb holds only the in-frame ones, with some missing. The sample has about 55,000 clones. The sequenced material came from PBMCs. This rearrangement joins TRBV30 to TRBJ1-2; 7 bases align to TRBD1. This receptor was identified in a man aged 50-59 years in good health and CMV-seropositive. The CDR3 reads CAWSRDRARTNYGYTF. DNA of the CDR3: TGTGCCTGGAGCCGGGACAGAGCTAGAACTAACTATGGCTACACCTTC.